The 20 T cell receptor beta chains below come from one sample, sequenced in a study of blood T cells in healthy people across ages. For the second PCR, which ran for about 7 to 11 cycles, a sample-barcoded 5' primer and a J-beta primer mix were used. TCRdb processed the 5' RACE reads anew with MiXCR; each CDR3 protein has one entry. The sample holds hundreds of thousands of distinct CDR3 sequences, roughly 26% seen once. The same sample was also used in a study of T cells of mothers and their children.

The material sequenced was blood. These receptors came from a boy between 10 and 17 years old in good health.

This clonotype occurred a few times. This sequence joins TRBV7-3 and TRBJ2-1; D tentatively reads TRBD1 or TRBD2 (6 bases each). CDR3 length: 15 amino acids. From germline, CDR1 is SGHTA and CDR2 FQGTGA. V lost 8 bases and J lost 4, with 18 bases in between. In nucleotides, the CDR3 is TGTGCCAGCTCCCAGTGGGGGGCCTTTTACAATGAGCAGTTCTTC. Translation: CASSQWGAFYNEQFF.

The rearrangement links TRBV2 to TRBJ1-1; D is undetermined. Trimming removed 7 bases from V and 5 bases from J, with 14 bases in between. There are 13 residues in the CDR3. The germline gives CDR1 SNHLY, CDR2 FYNNEI. The CDR3 DNA reads as TGTGCCAGCATAAGGCAGCCTGGAACTGAAGCTTTCTTT. It encodes CASIRQPGTEAFF.

The chain carries TRBV20-1 and TRBJ2-3; D is possibly TRBD1 or TRBD2 (5 bases each). The CDR3 runs 12 residues. V was pared by 0 bases and J by 13 bases, with 14 bases between. Germline V lookup: CDR1 DFQATT, CDR2 SNEGSKA (reference sequence). CDR3 coding DNA: TGCAGTGCTAGAGATGGGACGGCTGGGGAGTATTTT. Its translation is CSARDGTAGEYF.

This clonotype was observed a handful of times. It is unclear where the CDR3 begins or ends on the DNA, so no DNA is shown, and the CDR3 is as TCRdb lists it. This rearrangement joins TRBV6-6 to TRBJ2-7; TRBD1 is the table's D call and was not checked against the DNA. The CDR3 is 14 amino acids in total, end residues counted. Germline CDR1 and CDR2: MNHNY and SVGAGI (reference sequence). The CDR3 reads CASILGEGAHEQYF.

This sequence joins TRBV15 and TRBJ2-1; 11 bases are shared with TRBD2. Per germline, CDR1 LNHNV and CDR2 YYDKDF (reference sequence). The CDR3 consists of 15 residues. V gave up 4 bases and J gave up 7 bases; unmatched junction bases: 6. CDR3 nucleotides: TGTGCCACCAGCAAACCGACTAGCGGGGTTAATGAGCAGTTCTTC. Protein product: CATSKPTSGVNEQFF.

This clonotype occurred a few times. J is TRBJ1-2 and V is TRBV10-3; D not resolved. Germline assignment: CDR1 ENHRY and CDR2 SYGVKD. Trimming cost V 7 bases and J 9 bases, with 15 bases left between them. This CDR3 has 12 residues. The CDR3 nucleotides are TGTGCCATCACCCGGACTTCTTTACGCTACACCTTC. Protein: CAITRTSLRYTF.

This CDR3 is CATSTLDRGLKNEQFF. CDR3 DNA: TGTGCCACCAGCACCTTAGACAGGGGTTTAAAAAATGAGCAGTTCTTC. The V and J genes are TRBV15 and TRBJ2-1; the match to TRBD1 covers 8 bases. Germline V gives CDR1 LNHNV, CDR2 YYDKDF (reference sequence). The CDR3 totals 16 residues. Unmatched junction bases numbered 12, after V lost 4 bases and J lost 7 bases.

In this sample, this clonotype turned up many times. The CDR3 bases are TGTGCCAGCAGCTTAGTAGGGGTGCCAGGGGCCAACGTCCTGACTTTC. This sequence encodes CASSLVGVPGANVLTF. The chain couples TRBV11-2 to TRBJ2-6, with a weak D call TRBD1 (5 bases). Germline loops: CDR1 SGHAT, CDR2 FQNNGV. V gave up 1 base and J gave up 4 bases, with 11 bases separating them. The CDR3 is made up of 16 amino acids.

The CDR3 protein is CATSRLPGFQETQYF. The CDR3 DNA sequence: TGTGCCACCAGCAGACTACCAGGGTTTCAAGAGACCCAGTACTTC. The chain links TRBV15 to TRBJ2-5; TRBD1 might be the D (5 bases). Between the trimmed V and J ends, which lost 2 bases and 2 bases, there was a span of 12 bases. The CDR3 is made up of 15 amino acids. The germline V gene has CDR1 LNHNV and CDR2 YYDKDF (reference sequence).

This clonotype has a handful of counts. The rearrangement joins TRBV20-1 to TRBJ1-3; TRBD1 matches at 7 bases. V was clipped by 3 bases and J by 2 bases; unmatched bases: 7. The CDR3 is 15 residues long. In germline, CDR1 is DFQATT, CDR2 SNEGSKA (reference sequence). CDR3 loop: CSARGSGTAGNTIYF. The CDR3 bases are TGCAGTGCTAGGGGTTCCGGGACAGCTGGAAACACCATATATTTT.

DNA for the CDR3: TGTGCCAGCAGTTCCCCAGGGGGCGGGGACTATGGCTACACCTTC. Amino acid sequence: CASSSPGGGDYGYTF. J is TRBJ1-2 and V is TRBV28; 8 bases map to TRBD1. The CDR3 loop spans 15 amino acids. Germline V lookup: CDR1 MDHEN, CDR2 SYDVKM. J was trimmed by 3 bases and V by 4 bases; bases with no gene match: 7.

This clonotype appeared a few times. V usage is TRBV9 and J usage is TRBJ2-7; D is undetermined. Germline V gene lookup returns CDR1 SGDLS and CDR2 YYNGEE. Trimming removed 4 bases from V and 1 base from J, with 12 bases in between. The CDR3 extends over 14 amino acids. Here the CDR3 reads CASSPTVDSYEQYF. As DNA, the CDR3 is TGTGCCAGCAGCCCCACGGTTGATTCCTACGAGCAGTACTTC.

This chain's CDR3 is CASSVAPGGTYEQYF. The CDR3 DNA reads as TGTGCCAGCAGCGTAGCCCCGGGAGGCACCTACGAGCAGTACTTC. J is TRBJ2-7 and V is TRBV9; 7 bases are shared with TRBD2. The CDR3 length is 15 residues. V was clipped by 0 bases and J by 2 bases; unmatched bases: 5. Germline CDR1 and CDR2: SGDLS and YYNGEE.

J is TRBJ2-1 and V is TRBV7-2; tentative D call: TRBD2 (5 bases). Germline CDR1 reads SGHTA; CDR2 reads FQGNSA. V was pared by 1 base and J by 9 bases, with 16 bases between. The CDR3 has 15 amino acids. The DNA of the CDR3 is TGTGCCAGCAGCTTAGAGAGGGCCTCTCGGGCTGAGCAGTTCTTC. Translating it yields CASSLERASRAEQFF.

The rearrangement uses TRBV6-1 and TRBJ2-3; 10 nucleotides match TRBD2. Germline assignment: CDR1 MNHNS and CDR2 SASEGT. After removal of 11 bases from V and 0 bases from J, the junction contained 5 bases not matched to a gene. This CDR3 contains 14 residues. The CDR3 here is CAVQLAGSTDTQYF. CDR3 sequence (DNA): TGTGCCGTTCAACTAGCGGGGAGCACAGATACGCAGTATTTT.

The sample holds a few counts of this clonotype. This rearrangement joins TRBV18 to TRBJ1-2; D unclear. V was clipped by 1 base and J by 3 bases, with 12 bases between them. The CDR3 is made up of 15 amino acids. Per the germline V gene, CDR1 is KGHSH and CDR2 is LQKENI. CDR3 loop: CASSPQGSGDYGYTF. For the CDR3, the DNA is TGTGCCAGCTCACCACAAGGCTCAGGTGACTATGGCTACACCTTC. The full variable domain, completed using reference TRBV18 and TRBJ1-2, is NAGVMQNPRHLVRRRGQEARLRCSPMKGHSHVYWYRQLPEEGLKFMVYLQKENIIDESGMPKERFSAEFPKEGPSILRIQQVVRGDSAAYFCASSPQGSGDYGYTFGSGTRLTVV.

This clonotype was found a few times. At one boundary the junction diverges from the germline segment, which might be a read error. The chain combines TRBV9 with TRBJ2-5; TRBD2 matches 8 bases. The V gene's germline CDR1 is SGDLS and CDR2 YYNGEE. The CDR3 sequence is 16 residues long. The CDR3 nucleotides are TGTGTCAGCAGCGTAGATGGTCGAGCGGGGGTGGAGACCCAGTACTTC. It translates to CVSSVDGRAGVETQYF. The full variable domain, rest sourced from reference TRBV9 and TRBJ2-5, is DSGVTQTPKHLITATGQRVTLRCSPRSGDLSVYWYQQSLDQGLQFLIQYYNGEERAKGNILERFSAQQFPDLHSELNLSSLELGDSALYFCVSSVDGRAGVETQYFGPGTRLLVL.

This chain links TRBV20-1 with TRBJ1-5; the D is unclear. There are 15 residues in the CDR3. Trimming removed 4 bases from V and 3 bases from J, with 16 bases in between. Looked up from germline, CDR1 is DFQATT and CDR2 is SNEGSKA (reference sequence). DNA for the CDR3: TGCAGTGCTACCCGTCCGGCGGGGATCAATCAGCCCCAGCATTTT. Protein product: CSATRPAGINQPQHF.

The sample holds a few counts of this clonotype. The rearrangement joins TRBV29-1 to TRBJ1-2; possible D gene TRBD1, 5 bases. This CDR3 spans 12 amino acids. Germline assignment: CDR1 SQVTM and CDR2 ANQGSEA. The germline V and J ends were trimmed by 6 bases and 3 bases, with 11 bases remaining between them. Here the CDR3 reads CSVNRNYYGYTF. For the CDR3, the DNA is TGCAGCGTCAACAGGAATTACTATGGCTACACCTTC. Filled out from reference TRBV29-1 and TRBJ1-2, the complete variable domain reads SAVISQKPSRDICQRGTSLTIQCQVDSQVTMMFWYRQQPGQSLTLIATANQGSEATYESGFVIDKFPISRPNLTFSTLTVSNMSPEDSSIYLCSVNRNYYGYTFGSGTRLTVV.

This chain joins TRBV20-1 and TRBJ2-6, with a possible D match to TRBD1 (5 bases). Trimming pared 6 bases from V and 4 bases from J, leaving 16 bases between. This CDR3 has 15 amino acids. Germline CDR1 and CDR2: DFQATT and SNEGSKA (reference sequence). The CDR3 region is CSARVPGLGANVLTF. The DNA for the CDR3 is TGCAGTGCCCGGGTCCCAGGGCTGGGGGCCAACGTCCTGACTTTC.